These T cell receptor beta chains were read from a single sample in a study of blood T cell repertoires in COVID-19. The table came from immunoSEQ multiplex PCR; TCRdb's copy has only in-frame clones and leaves some out. The profile shows 60,000 or so clones, about 87% of them singletons. Sequencing was done on a sample of peripheral blood. The source is a human donor with active COVID-19. The donor label of this sample is uncertain. The CDR3 runs from the conserved cysteine through the conserved F or W. A D gene is named only where the DNA matches it firmly. Not all rows give a size; the values are once, few, many and, for expanded clones, a class.

>TRBV5-4|TRBJ2-2|-|TRBD2
TGTGCCAGCAGCCAGGGGACTAGGAAAAACACCGGGGAGCTGTTTTTT
CASSQGTRKNTGELFF
>TRBV18|TRBJ1-2|-|TRBD1
TGTGCCAGCTCACCACCGCTTCGGACAGGCCCCTATGGCTACACCTTC
CASSPPLRTGPYGYTF
>TRBV5-6|TRBJ1-5|-|-
TGTGCCAGCAGCGTGCAGGGTCACCAGCCCCAGCATTTT
CASSVQGHQPQHF
>TRBV30|TRBJ1-3|once|TRBD1
TGTGCCTGGAGTCCTTCCTTTCAGGGGGCTGGGGGAGGAAACACCATATATTTT
CAWSPSFQGAGGGNTIYF
>TRBV4-3|TRBJ2-2|-|TRBD2
TGCGCCAGCAGCCAAGACCTGACTAGCGGGGTCCAGTTTGGAGACACCGGGGAGCTGTTTTTT
CASSQDLTSGVQFGDTGELFF
>TRBV7-6|TRBJ1-6|-|TRBD1
TGTGCCAGCAGCTTAAAGGGGGCGCTTTCACCCCTCCACTTT
CASSLKGALSPLHF
>TRBV30|TRBJ2-7|-|-
TGTGCCTGGAGTGTTCGAGCGGCCAGCTCCTACGAGCAGTACTTC
CAWSVRAASSYEQYF
>TRBV27|TRBJ1-1|-|TRBD1
TGTGCCAGCAGTTTTGGGACAGGGGGCACTGAAGCTTTCTTT
CASSFGTGGTEAFF
>TRBV11-2|TRBJ2-1|once|-
TGTGCCAGCAGCTTTTGGGCAAGCAGGGGTACTTACAATGAGCAGTTCTTC
CASSFWASRGTYNEQFF
>TRBV6-5|TRBJ2-1|-|TRBD2
TGTGCCAGCAAATCGGCGGGAGAGTTAAGTGAGCAGTTCTTC
CASKSAGELSEQFF
>TRBV6-5|TRBJ1-4|-|TRBD1
TGTGCCAGCAGCCTCGACAGGGCCGATAATGAAAAACTGTTTTTT
CASSLDRADNEKLFF
>TRBV7-9|TRBJ1-1|-|TRBD1
TGTGCCAGCAGCTTAGCCGATCCGGGACAGGGGTATAGGGAAGCTTTCTTT
CASSLADPGQGYREAFF
>TRBV6-2/TRBV6-3|TRBJ2-1|-|TRBD2
TGTGCCAGCAGTTACCTGGCGGGGGGGCACAACTCCTACAATGAGCAGTTCTTC
CASSYLAGGHNSYNEQFF
>TRBV27|TRBJ2-7|-|TRBD2
TGTGCCAGCAGTTCGGGACTAGCCTACGAGCAGTACTTC
CASSSGLAYEQYF
>TRBV9|TRBJ2-2|-|TRBD2
TGTGCCAGCAGCGCAAGTAGCGGGGGGGCAGTTAACACCGGGGAGCTGTTTTTT
CASSASSGGAVNTGELFF
>TRBV27|TRBJ2-5|-|TRBD2
TGTGCCAGCAGTTTGACTAGCGGGAGGGCAGGAGAGACCCAGTACTTC
CASSLTSGRAGETQYF
>TRBV28|TRBJ2-2|-|TRBD2
TGTGCCAGCAGTTTTACTAGCGGAGCAACCGGGGAGCTGTTTTTT
CASSFTSGATGELFF
>TRBV6-2/TRBV6-3|TRBJ1-1|-|-
TGTGCCAGCAGTTACGGTCGGAGAAACACTGAAGCTTTCTTT
CASSYGRRNTEAFF
>TRBV5-1|TRBJ2-1|-|TRBD1
TGCGCCAGCAGCTTAGTAGGACAGGGGAATTACAATGAGCAGTTCTTC
CASSLVGQGNYNEQFF
>TRBV6-6|TRBJ1-5|-|TRBD1
TGTGCCAGCAGTTACTTGGGACAGACAAGCAATCAGCCCCAGCATTTT
CASSYLGQTSNQPQHF
>TRBV4-3|TRBJ2-2|-|TRBD1
TGCGCCAGCAGCCAAGAAGACAGGGTCACCGGGGAGCTGTTTTTT
CASSQEDRVTGELFF
>TRBV11-2|TRBJ2-5|-|-
TGTGCCAGCAGCTTGCGTCGGGAGACCCAGTACTTC
CASSLRRETQYF
>TRBV7-2|TRBJ2-7|-|TRBD1
TGTGCCAGCAGCTTAGCGAGACAGGGTAAAGAGCAGTACTTC
CASSLARQGKEQYF
>TRBV6-5|TRBJ1-3|few|-
TGTGCCAGCAGTTATCCACGGAGCTCTGGAAACACCATATATTTT
CASSYPRSSGNTIYF
>TRBV7-7|TRBJ2-1|-|-
TGTGCTAGCAGCTTCCCTGGGGGGGAGCAGTTCTTC
CASSFPGGEQFF
>TRBV5-1|TRBJ2-1|-|TRBD2
TGCGCCAGCAGCTTGGGAGGGACTAGCAATGAGCAGTTCTTC
CASSLGGTSNEQFF
>TRBV11-2|TRBJ2-5|-|TRBD1
TGTGCCAGCAGCTTAGACAGGGGGGAGACCCAGTACTTC
CASSLDRGETQYF
>TRBV7-8|TRBJ2-3|once|TRBD2
TGTGCCAGCAGCCTCCCCAGGGAGAGCGGGAAAAGCACAGATACGCAGTATTTT
CASSLPRESGKSTDTQYF
>TRBV30|TRBJ1-2|-|TRBD1
TGTGCCTTTCAACCGACAGGGACCTATGGCTACACCTTC
CAFQPTGTYGYTF
>TRBV19|TRBJ2-6|-|TRBD2
TGTGCCAGCCTACCCGGGGGGGCCGGGGCCAACGTCCTGACTTTC
CASLPGGAGANVLTF
>TRBV5-1|TRBJ2-2|-|-
TGCGCCAGCAGCTTGACAGGGTCGTCGAACACCGGGGAGCTGTTTTTT
CASSLTGSSNTGELFF
>TRBV30|TRBJ2-1|-|-
TGTGCCTGGTCGGGACTTCTAATCAATGAGCAGTTCTTC
CAWSGLLINEQFF
>TRBV4-3|TRBJ2-1|-|-
TGCGCCAGTGCCTGGACGGGGAGCTCCTACAATGAGCAGTTCTTC
CASAWTGSSYNEQFF
>TRBV6-4|TRBJ1-2|-|-
TGTGCCAGCAGCGAGTCTTCGGGGAGCAACTATGGCTACACCTTC
CASSESSGSNYGYTF
>TRBV7-6|TRBJ2-1|-|TRBD2
TGTGCCAGCAGCTTAGGACAACTAGCGGGAGGAAATGAGCAGTTCTTC
CASSLGQLAGGNEQFF
>TRBV4-1|TRBJ2-7|few|TRBD1
TGCGCCAGCAGACCGCAGACAGGGGTATCCCACGAGCAGTACTTC
CASRPQTGVSHEQYF
>TRBV7-6|TRBJ2-7|-|TRBD2
TGTGCCAGCAGCTCCGGTACCGGGACTAGGCTGTCCGAGCAGTACTTC
CASSSGTGTRLSEQYF
>TRBV27|TRBJ2-7|-|TRBD2
TGTGCCAGCAGTTTATCTAGCGGGGGCCTCTCCTACGAGCAGTACTTC
CASSLSSGGLSYEQYF
>TRBV19|TRBJ2-5|-|-
TGTGCCAGTAGTATAGATCGCAGGGCGGGGGAGACCCAGTACTTC
CASSIDRRAGETQYF
>TRBV9|TRBJ1-5|-|-
TGTGCCAGCAGCGTAACAGGGCACCGCAATCAGCCCCAGCATTTT
CASSVTGHRNQPQHF
>TRBV21-1|TRBJ2-1|-|-
TGTGCCAAAACGGGGACTAGCGGCTTCTTACGGGAGCAGTTCTTC
CAKTGTSGFLREQFF
>TRBV6-5|TRBJ1-3|-|-
TGTGCCACCGCGACAGGCCCTGGAAACACCATATATTTT
CATATGPGNTIYF
>TRBV6-1|TRBJ2-3|once|TRBD1
TGTGCCAGCAGTGAATGGTCCTCCGGGACAGGGTCTAGCACAGATACGCAGTATTTT
CASSEWSSGTGSSTDTQYF
>TRBV7-6|TRBJ2-1|once|TRBD2
TGTGCCAGCAGCTTAGAGTCTAGCGGGGGCCTCAATGAGCAGTTCTTC
CASSLESSGGLNEQFF
>TRBV6-1|TRBJ2-1|-|-
TGTGCCAGCAGTGAATACTGGGCATTTAACGACCCTTACAATGAGCAGTTCTTC
CASSEYWAFNDPYNEQFF
>TRBV10-3|TRBJ2-3|-|-
TGTGCCATCAGTGGAAGCCGACAGTTCACAGATACGCAGTATTTT
CAISGSRQFTDTQYF
>TRBV11-3|TRBJ2-2|-|-
TGTGCCAGCAGCTTATTAGCCGGGACTCGTGACACCGGGGAGCTGTTTTTT
CASSLLAGTRDTGELFF
>TRBV15|TRBJ2-7|-|-
TGTGCCACCAGCGGGGGGCCCGGGGGGTCCTACGAGCAGTACTTC
CATSGGPGGSYEQYF
>TRBV10-2|TRBJ2-7|-|TRBD2
TGCGCCAGCAGTGACCAGCGGGGGGACTACGAGCAGTACTTC
CASSDQRGDYEQYF
>TRBV27|TRBJ1-4|-|-
TGTGCCAGCACTTCAGGGGAAAAACTGTTTTTT
CASTSGEKLFF
>TRBV27|TRBJ2-1|-|-
TGTGCCAGCAGTTTAGAATTAGACAGTGAGCAGTTCTTC
CASSLELDSEQFF
>TRBV4-1|TRBJ2-1|-|-
TGCGCCAGCAGCCTCTCGACTCCCAGCTCCTACAATGAGCAGTTCTTC
CASSLSTPSSYNEQFF
>TRBV28|TRBJ1-5|-|-
TGTGCCAGCAGTTTTAGCCCAGCAGACAGTCGGGTCTCCAATCAGCCCCAGCATTTT
CASSFSPADSRVSNQPQHF